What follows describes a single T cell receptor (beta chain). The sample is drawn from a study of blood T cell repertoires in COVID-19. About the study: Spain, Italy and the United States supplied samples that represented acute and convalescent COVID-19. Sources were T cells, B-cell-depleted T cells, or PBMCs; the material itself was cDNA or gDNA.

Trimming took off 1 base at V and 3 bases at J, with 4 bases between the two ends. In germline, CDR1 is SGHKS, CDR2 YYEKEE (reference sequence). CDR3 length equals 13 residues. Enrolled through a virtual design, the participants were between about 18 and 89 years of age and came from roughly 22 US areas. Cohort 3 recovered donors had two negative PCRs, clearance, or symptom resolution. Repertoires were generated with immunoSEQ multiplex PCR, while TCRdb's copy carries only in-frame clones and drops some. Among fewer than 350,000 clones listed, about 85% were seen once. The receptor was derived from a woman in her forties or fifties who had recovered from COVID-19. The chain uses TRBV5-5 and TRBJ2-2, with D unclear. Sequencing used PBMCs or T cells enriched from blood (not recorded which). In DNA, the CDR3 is TGTGCCAGCAGCTTGCCGGACACCGGGGAGCTGTTTTTT. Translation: CASSLPDTGELFF.